Listed below are T cell receptor beta chains from one sample, sequenced in a study of cytomegalovirus exposure and HLA in healthy donors. Assay used: immunoSEQ multiplex PCR; TCRdb lists only in-frame clones, some missing. The sample records some 170,000 clones, nearly 90% being singletons. Source material: PBMCs. These receptor sequences come from a man aged 18 to 29 in good health and CMV-seropositive. Each CDR3 is given with its conserved first and last residue. A D gene is named only where the DNA matches it firmly. Clone sizes are given selectively: once, few, many, or a class where the clone is expanded.

D	V	size	J	DNA	CDR3
.	TRBV6-4	.	TRBJ1-4	TGTGCCAGCAGTGAAGCAGGTCCCAGGGTTGTGTTTTTT	CASSEAGPRVVFF
.	TRBV7-8	.	TRBJ1-1	TGTGCCAGCAGCTCTCGACAGGACACTGAAGCTTTCTTT	CASSSRQDTEAFF
TRBD2	TRBV7-9	.	TRBJ2-1	TGTGCCAGCAGCCCGAGCGGGAGGGTCTACAATGAGCAGTTCTTC	CASSPSGRVYNEQFF
.	TRBV27	.	TRBJ2-3	TGTGCCAGCAGTTTAGCCCCAGGGTACGAGCAGTATTTT	CASSLAPGYEQYF
.	TRBV20-1	.	TRBJ2-7	TGCAGTGGCCTGGAGGGCGAGCAGTACTTC	CSGLEGEQYF
TRBD1	TRBV5-1	.	TRBJ2-5	TGCGCCAGCAGCTTACCGGGACAGGAAGAGACCCAGTACTTC	CASSLPGQEETQYF
.	TRBV4-2	.	TRBJ1-3	TGTGCCAGCAGCCAAGATGTGTGGGCCGCTGGAAACACCATATATTTT	CASSQDVWAAGNTIYF
TRBD1	TRBV27	.	TRBJ2-2	TGTGCCAGCACTCTCGTGGCAGGGGGTAGCGGGGAGCTGTTTTTT	CASTLVAGGSGELFF
TRBD1	TRBV5-1	.	TRBJ2-1	TGCGCCAGCAGCCAAGGGACAGGATACAATGAGCAGTTCTTC	CASSQGTGYNEQFF
TRBD1	TRBV27	.	TRBJ2-2	TGTGCCAGCAGTTTCCAGGGGGCTTACATTCCTGACGCGAACACCGGGGAGCTGTTTTTT	CASSFQGAYIPDANTGELFF
TRBD1	TRBV19	.	TRBJ2-7	TGTGCCAGTAGTTTCGGACAGGGCTCCCCCTACGAGCAGTACTTC	CASSFGQGSPYEQYF
TRBD1	TRBV2	.	TRBJ2-2	TGTGCCAGCAGTGCCTCAACAGGGGTTGTCGGGGAGCTGTTTTTT	CASSASTGVVGELFF
.	TRBV2	.	TRBJ1-5	TGTGCCAGCAGTGTTGACATGTATAGCAATCAGCCCCAGCATTTT	CASSVDMYSNQPQHF
TRBD2	TRBV6-6	once	TRBJ2-7	TGTGCCAGCAGTAAAAAGCGGGAGGGATCCTACGAGCAGTACTTC	CASSKKREGSYEQYF
TRBD2	TRBV27	.	TRBJ2-3	TGTGCCAGCCTAGGACTAGCGGAGGGAGATACGCAGTATTTT	CASLGLAEGDTQYF
TRBD1	TRBV29-1	once	TRBJ2-3	TGCAGCGTTGATAAGGACAGGGGCACAGATACGCAGTATTTT	CSVDKDRGTDTQYF
TRBD1	TRBV28	.	TRBJ2-7	TGTGCCAGCACCCTCCGGGACAGGGAAAAATCGTACTTC	CASTLRDREKSYF
.	TRBV5-4	.	TRBJ2-7	TGTGCCAGCAGCGTGCAGGGTATAGGGACCTACGAGCAGTACTTC	CASSVQGIGTYEQYF
.	TRBV5-4	.	TRBJ2-7	TGTGCCAGCAGTCAAAACAGCTACGAGCAGTACTTC	CASSQNSYEQYF
.	TRBV6-1	.	TRBJ2-4	TGTGCCAGCAGTGAAGCTCCTTATATGAGCTATTCAATAGCCAAAAACATTCAGTACTTC	CASSEAPYMSYSIAKNIQYF
TRBD1	TRBV19	.	TRBJ2-7	TGTGCCAGTAGTCCATGGACAGGGGGTTACGAGCAGTACTTC	CASSPWTGGYEQYF
.	TRBV9	.	TRBJ2-2	TGTGCCAGCAGCGTAGTGTTAGAGGGCGGGGAGCTGTTTTTT	CASSVVLEGGELFF
.	TRBV21-1	.	TRBJ2-1	TGTGCCAGCAGCAAAAGGAGAACGGGAGGGTACAATGAGCAGTTCTTC	CASSKRRTGGYNEQFF
TRBD1	TRBV7-6	.	TRBJ2-2	TGTGCCAGCAGCTTAGGCCCAGGGGGAGTCGCGAACACCGGGGAGCTGTTTTTT	CASSLGPGGVANTGELFF
.	TRBV19	.	TRBJ2-7	TGTGCCAGTAGTATCTCCAGGGTAGGCTACGAGCAGTACTTC	CASSISRVGYEQYF
.	TRBV5-4	.	TRBJ2-1	TGTGCCAGCAGCCTAACGGGGTCCAATGAGCAGTTCTTC	CASSLTGSNEQFF
TRBD1	TRBV19	.	TRBJ2-7	TGTGCCAGTAGTATAGTCCAGGGGGATACCTACGAGCAGTACTTC	CASSIVQGDTYEQYF
.	TRBV5-1	.	TRBJ2-3	TGCGCCAGCAGCTTGGCCGGTCTAGCGCTGCGAGATACGCAGTATTTT	CASSLAGLALRDTQYF
TRBD1	TRBV4-1	.	TRBJ1-5	TGCGCCAGCAGCCAAGTCGACAGGGGGCATGGTCAGCCCCAGCATTTT	CASSQVDRGHGQPQHF
.	TRBV7-6	.	TRBJ2-5	TGTGCCAGCAGCTTAGTAGTGAGCCAAGAGACCCAGTACTTC	CASSLVVSQETQYF
TRBD1	TRBV11-2	.	TRBJ2-3	TGTGCCAGCAGCTCCGGACAGGGTGGCACAGATACGCAGTATTTT	CASSSGQGGTDTQYF